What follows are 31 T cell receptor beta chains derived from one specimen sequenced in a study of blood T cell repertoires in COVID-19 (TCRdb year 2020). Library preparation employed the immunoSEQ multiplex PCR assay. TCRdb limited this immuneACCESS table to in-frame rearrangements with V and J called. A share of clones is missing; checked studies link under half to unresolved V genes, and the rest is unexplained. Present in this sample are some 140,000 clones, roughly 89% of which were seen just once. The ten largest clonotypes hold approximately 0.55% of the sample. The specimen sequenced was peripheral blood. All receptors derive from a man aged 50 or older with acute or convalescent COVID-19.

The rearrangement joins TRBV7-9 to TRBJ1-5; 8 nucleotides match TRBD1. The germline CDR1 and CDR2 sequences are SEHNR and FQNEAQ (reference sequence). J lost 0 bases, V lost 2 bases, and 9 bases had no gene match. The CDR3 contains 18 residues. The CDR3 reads CASSLTTGVGYSNQPQHF. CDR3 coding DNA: TGTGCCAGCAGCTTAACGACAGGGGTGGGCTATAGCAATCAGCCCCAGCATTTT.

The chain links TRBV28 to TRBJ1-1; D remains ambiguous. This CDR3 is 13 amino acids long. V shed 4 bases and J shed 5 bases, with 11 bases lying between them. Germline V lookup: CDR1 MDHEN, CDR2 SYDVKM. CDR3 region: CASSYGVRTEAFF. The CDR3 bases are TGTGCCAGCAGTTACGGGGTTCGTACTGAAGCTTTCTTT.

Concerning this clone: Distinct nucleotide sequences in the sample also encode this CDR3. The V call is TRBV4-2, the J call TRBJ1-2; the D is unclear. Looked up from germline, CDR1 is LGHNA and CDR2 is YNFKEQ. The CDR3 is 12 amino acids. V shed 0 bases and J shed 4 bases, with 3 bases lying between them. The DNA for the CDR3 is TGTGCCAGCAGCCAAGAGCGCTATGGCTACACCTTC. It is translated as CASSQERYGYTF.

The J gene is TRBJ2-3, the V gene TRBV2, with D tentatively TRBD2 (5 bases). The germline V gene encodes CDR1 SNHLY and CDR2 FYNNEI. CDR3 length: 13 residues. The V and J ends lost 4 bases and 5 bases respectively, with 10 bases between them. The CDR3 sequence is CASSGSEGDTQYF. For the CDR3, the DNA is TGTGCCAGCAGTGGAAGTGAGGGAGATACGCAGTATTTT.

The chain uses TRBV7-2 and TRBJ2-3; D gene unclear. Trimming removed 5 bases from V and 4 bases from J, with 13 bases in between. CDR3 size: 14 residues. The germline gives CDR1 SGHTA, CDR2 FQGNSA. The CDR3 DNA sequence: TGTGCCAGCAGCCTTGGCGGTGGGTCAGATACGCAGTATTTT. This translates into CASSLGGGSDTQYF.

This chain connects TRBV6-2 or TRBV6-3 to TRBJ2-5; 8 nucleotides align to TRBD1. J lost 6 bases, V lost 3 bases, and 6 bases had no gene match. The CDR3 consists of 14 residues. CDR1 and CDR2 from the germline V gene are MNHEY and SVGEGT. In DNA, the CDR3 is TGTGCCAGCAGTTATTCCGACAGGGGAAAGACCCAGTACTTC. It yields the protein CASSYSDRGKTQYF.

The CDR3 is CASSSILGRGKEKLFF. CDR3 DNA sequence: TGTGCCAGCAGTTCAATCCTTGGCAGGGGAAAAGAAAAACTGTTTTTT. V usage is TRBV7-9 and J usage is TRBJ1-4, with D maybe TRBD1 (6 bases). This CDR3 is built from 16 residues. Trimming took off 6 bases at V and 8 bases at J, with 22 bases between the two ends. Germline V CDR1 and CDR2: SEHNR, FQNEAQ (reference sequence).

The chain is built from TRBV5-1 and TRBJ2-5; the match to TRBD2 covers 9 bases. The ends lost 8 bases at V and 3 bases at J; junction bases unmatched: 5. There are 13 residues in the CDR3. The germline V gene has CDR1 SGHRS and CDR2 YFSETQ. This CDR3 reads CASWGLAKETQYF. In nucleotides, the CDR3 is TGCGCCAGTTGGGGACTAGCTAAAGAGACCCAGTACTTC.

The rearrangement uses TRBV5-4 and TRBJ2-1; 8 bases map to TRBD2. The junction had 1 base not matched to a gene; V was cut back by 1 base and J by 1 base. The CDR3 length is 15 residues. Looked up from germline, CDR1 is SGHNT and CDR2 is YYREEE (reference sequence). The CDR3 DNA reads TGTGCCAGCAGCTTGACTAGCGGTTCCTACAATGAGCAGTTCTTC. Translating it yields CASSLTSGSYNEQFF.

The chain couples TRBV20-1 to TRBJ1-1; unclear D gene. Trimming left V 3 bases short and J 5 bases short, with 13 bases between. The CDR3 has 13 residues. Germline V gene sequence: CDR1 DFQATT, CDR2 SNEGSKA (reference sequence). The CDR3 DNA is TGCAGTGCTAGTGATGGGCGCCGAACTGAAGCTTTCTTT. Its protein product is CSASDGRRTEAFF.

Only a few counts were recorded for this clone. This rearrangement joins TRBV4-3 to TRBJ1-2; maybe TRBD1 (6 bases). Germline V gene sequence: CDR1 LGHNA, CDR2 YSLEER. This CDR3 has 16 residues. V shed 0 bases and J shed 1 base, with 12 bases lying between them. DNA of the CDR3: TGCGCCAGCAGCCAAGAGGCAGGGGCCAATAACTATGGCTACACCTTC. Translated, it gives CASSQEAGANNYGYTF.

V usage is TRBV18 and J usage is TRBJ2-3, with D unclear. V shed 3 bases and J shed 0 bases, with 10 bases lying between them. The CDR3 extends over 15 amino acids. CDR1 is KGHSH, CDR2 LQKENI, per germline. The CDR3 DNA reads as TGTGCCAGCTCACCCCAGCGAACTAGCACAGATACGCAGTATTTT. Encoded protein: CASSPQRTSTDTQYF.

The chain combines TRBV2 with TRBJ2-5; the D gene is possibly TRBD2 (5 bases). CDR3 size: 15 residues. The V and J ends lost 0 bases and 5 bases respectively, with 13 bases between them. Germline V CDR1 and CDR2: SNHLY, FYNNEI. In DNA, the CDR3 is TGTGCCAGCAGTGAAGCTCCTGGCTTAGCGGAGACCCAGTACTTC. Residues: CASSEAPGLAETQYF.

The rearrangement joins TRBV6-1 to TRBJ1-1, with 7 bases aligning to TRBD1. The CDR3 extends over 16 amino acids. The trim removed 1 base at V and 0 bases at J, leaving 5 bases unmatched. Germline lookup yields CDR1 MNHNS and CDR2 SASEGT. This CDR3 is CASSEVQGTMNTEAFF. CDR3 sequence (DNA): TGTGCCAGCAGTGAAGTACAGGGGACGATGAACACTGAAGCTTTCTTT.

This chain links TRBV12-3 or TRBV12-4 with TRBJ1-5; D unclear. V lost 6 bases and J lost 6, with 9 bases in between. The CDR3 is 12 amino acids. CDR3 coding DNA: TGTGCCAGCAGACGTTGGGCTCAGCCCCAGCATTTT. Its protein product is CASRRWAQPQHF.

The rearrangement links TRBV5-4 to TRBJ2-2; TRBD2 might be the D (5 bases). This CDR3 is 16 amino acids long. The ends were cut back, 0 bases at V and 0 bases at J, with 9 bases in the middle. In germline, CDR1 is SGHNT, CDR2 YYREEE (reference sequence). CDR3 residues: CASSLAGLTNTGELFF. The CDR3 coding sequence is TGTGCCAGCAGCTTGGCCGGACTTACGAACACCGGGGAGCTGTTTTTT.

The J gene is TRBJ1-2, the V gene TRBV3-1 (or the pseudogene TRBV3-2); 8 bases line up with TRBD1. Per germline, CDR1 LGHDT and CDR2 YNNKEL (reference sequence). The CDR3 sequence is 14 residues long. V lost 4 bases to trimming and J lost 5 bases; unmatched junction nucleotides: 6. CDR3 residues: CASSPWDRRYGYTF. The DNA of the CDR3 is TGTGCCAGCAGCCCGTGGGACAGGCGTTATGGCTACACCTTC.

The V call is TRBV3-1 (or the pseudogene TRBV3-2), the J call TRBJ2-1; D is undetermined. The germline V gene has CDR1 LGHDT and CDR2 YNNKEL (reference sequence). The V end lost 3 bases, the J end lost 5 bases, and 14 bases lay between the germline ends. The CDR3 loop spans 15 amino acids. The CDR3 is CASSHTVDGDNEQFF. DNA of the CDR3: TGTGCCAGCAGCCACACCGTTGACGGAGACAATGAGCAGTTCTTC.

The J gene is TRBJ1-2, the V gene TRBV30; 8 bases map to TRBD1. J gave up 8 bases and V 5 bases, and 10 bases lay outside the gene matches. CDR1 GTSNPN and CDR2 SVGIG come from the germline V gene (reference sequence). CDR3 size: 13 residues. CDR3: CAWDLTGVRGYTF. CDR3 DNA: TGTGCCTGGGATTTGACAGGGGTTAGGGGCTACACCTTC.

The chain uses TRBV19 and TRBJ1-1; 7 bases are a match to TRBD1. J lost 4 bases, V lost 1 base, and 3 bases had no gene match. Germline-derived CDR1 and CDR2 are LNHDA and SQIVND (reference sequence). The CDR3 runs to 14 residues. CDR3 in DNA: TGTGCCAGTAGTATAGGGGACAGATTCACTGAAGCTTTCTTT. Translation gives CASSIGDRFTEAFF.

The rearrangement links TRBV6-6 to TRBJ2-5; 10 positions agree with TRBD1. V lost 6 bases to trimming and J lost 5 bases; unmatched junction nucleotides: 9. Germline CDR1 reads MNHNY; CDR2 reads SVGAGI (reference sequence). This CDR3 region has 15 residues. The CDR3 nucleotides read TGTGCCAGCAGCCGGGGGGGACAGGGGCAGGAGACCCAGTACTTC. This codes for CASSRGGQGQETQYF.

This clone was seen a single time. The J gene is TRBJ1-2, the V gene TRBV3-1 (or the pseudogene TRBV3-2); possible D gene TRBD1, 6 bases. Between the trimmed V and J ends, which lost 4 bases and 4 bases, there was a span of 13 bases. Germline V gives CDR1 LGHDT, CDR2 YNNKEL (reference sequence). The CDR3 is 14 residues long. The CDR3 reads CASSPAGAAYGYTF. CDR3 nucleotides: TGTGCCAGCAGCCCGGCAGGGGCTGCCTATGGCTACACCTTC.

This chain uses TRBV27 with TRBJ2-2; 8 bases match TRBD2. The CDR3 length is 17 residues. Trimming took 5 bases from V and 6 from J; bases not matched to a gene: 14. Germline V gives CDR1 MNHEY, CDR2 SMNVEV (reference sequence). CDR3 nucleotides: TGTGCCAGCAGTCGTTTCGGAGCGGGGGCGCGCGCCGGGGAGCTGTTTTTT. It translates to CASSRFGAGARAGELFF.

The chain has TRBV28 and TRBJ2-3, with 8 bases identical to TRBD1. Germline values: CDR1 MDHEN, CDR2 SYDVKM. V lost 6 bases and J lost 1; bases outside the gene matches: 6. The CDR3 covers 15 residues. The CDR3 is CASSKGQARTDTQYF. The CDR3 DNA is TGTGCCAGCAGCAAGGGACAGGCACGCACAGATACGCAGTATTTT.

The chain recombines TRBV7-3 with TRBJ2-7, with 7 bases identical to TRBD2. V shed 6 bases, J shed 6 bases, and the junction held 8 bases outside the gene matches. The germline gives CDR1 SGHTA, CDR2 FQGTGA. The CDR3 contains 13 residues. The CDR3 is CASSPSGIGEQYF. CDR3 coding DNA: TGTGCCAGCAGTCCCAGCGGGATTGGCGAGCAGTACTTC.

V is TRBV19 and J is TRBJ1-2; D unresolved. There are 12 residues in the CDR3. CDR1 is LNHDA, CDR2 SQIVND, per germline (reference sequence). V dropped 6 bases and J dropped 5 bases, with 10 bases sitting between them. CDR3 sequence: CASSPDKYGYTF. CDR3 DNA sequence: TGTGCCAGTAGCCCCGACAAGTATGGCTACACCTTC.

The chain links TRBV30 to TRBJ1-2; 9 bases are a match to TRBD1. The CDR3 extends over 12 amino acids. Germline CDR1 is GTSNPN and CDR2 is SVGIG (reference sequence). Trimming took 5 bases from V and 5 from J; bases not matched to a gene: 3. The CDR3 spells CAWEDRGYGYTF. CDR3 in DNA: TGTGCCTGGGAGGACAGGGGATATGGCTACACCTTC.

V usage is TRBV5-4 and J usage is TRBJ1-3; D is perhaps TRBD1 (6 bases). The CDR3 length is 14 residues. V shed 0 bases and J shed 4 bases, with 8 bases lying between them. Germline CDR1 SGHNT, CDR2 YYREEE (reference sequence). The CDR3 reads CASSLGGLGNTIYF. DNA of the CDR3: TGTGCCAGCAGCTTGGGGGGGCTCGGAAACACCATATATTTT.

The CDR3 coding sequence is TGTGCCAGTAGTACCGCGCTTGGTACGCAGTATTTT. Its protein is CASSTALGTQYF. This chain links TRBV19 with TRBJ2-3, with D uncertain. The CDR3 extends over 12 amino acids. The V end was cut by 4 bases, the J end by 8 bases, with 10 bases between. CDR1 is LNHDA and CDR2 is SQIVND in the germline V gene (reference sequence).

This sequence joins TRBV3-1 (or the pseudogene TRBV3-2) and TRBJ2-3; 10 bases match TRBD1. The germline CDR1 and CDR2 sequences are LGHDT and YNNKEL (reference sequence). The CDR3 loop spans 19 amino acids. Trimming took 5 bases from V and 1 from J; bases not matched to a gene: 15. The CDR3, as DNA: TGTGCCAGCAGCTCCGACTGGACAGGGGGAACGAGGGGCACAGATACGCAGTATTTT. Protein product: CASSSDWTGGTRGTDTQYF.

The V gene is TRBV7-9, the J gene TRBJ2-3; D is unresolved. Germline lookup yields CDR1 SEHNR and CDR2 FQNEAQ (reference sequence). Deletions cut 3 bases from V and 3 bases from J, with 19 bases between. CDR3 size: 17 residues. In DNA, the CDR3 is TGTGCCAGCAGCTTCTCTGGCAGGTTATCCTCTACAGATACGCAGTATTTT. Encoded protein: CASSFSGRLSSTDTQYF.